The TCR beta chain described here comes from a study of naive and memory T cell subsets. The CDR3 has 13 amino acids. Germline V lookup: CDR1 SGHTA, CDR2 FQGNSA. Unmatched junction bases numbered 3, after V lost 5 bases and J lost 3 bases. Two oligonucleotides, mixed equimolar, formed the beta constant-region primer covering TRBC1 and TRBC2. TCRdb reprocessed the UMI-ligation and nested PCR reads with MiXCR, giving one entry per CDR3 protein. The data show about 90,000 distinct CDR3 sequences, more than 6.5% seen once. Separate alpha and beta amplification began at the second PCR step. This clonotype was found many times. Its antigen is as yet unknown. Overall study results and limits: Clonotypes are single alpha or beta chains, not paired receptors.

The chain employs TRBV7-2 and TRBJ2-7, with 8 bases that match TRBD1. The sequenced sample consisted of central memory CD4+ T cells from blood. The receptor was isolated from a human donor in good health. The CDR3 sequence: CASSLQGGYEQYF. In DNA, the CDR3 is TGTGCCAGCAGCCTACAGGGGGGCTACGAGCAGTACTTC.